This is a list of T cell receptor beta chains from one sample in a study of neurological immune-mediated disorders. MiXCR was run by TCRdb on the 5' RACE reads, yielding one entry per CDR3 protein. The repertoire has 20,000 to 30,000 distinct CDR3 sequences, less than 15% of them found once; the top ten carry under 15%. Sequencing input: PBMCs. These receptors came from a woman between 55 and 75 years old with HTLV-1-associated myelopathy (HAM/TSP). Both conserved end residues are part of each CDR3. A row's size may be missing; if present it is once, few, many or a size class.

>TRBJ1-1|TRBV6-6|many
CASIPRRGGTEAFF
>TRBJ2-7|TRBV7-2|many
CASSLESGGYEQYF
>TRBJ2-5|TRBV12-3/TRBV12-4|-
CASSLVRLTQYF
>TRBJ1-3|TRBV19|few
CASTLGRGSGNTIYF
>TRBJ2-5|TRBV5-6|-
CASSLTWYQETQYF
>TRBJ1-4|TRBV20-1|many
CSAMHDPTNEKLFF
>TRBJ2-5|TRBV7-9|many
CASSLASTAETQYF
>TRBJ1-4|TRBV29-1|many
CSGWLNEKLFF
>TRBJ2-5|TRBV5-1|many
CASSLGTFQETQYF
>TRBJ2-7|TRBV20-1|many
CSAGAVGNYEQYF
>TRBJ1-3|TRBV20-1|many
CSARTHYSGNTIYF
>TRBJ1-1|TRBV10-3|many
CAISERGQGVDEAFF
>TRBJ2-1|TRBV20-1|many
CSAAANGGYNEQFF
>TRBJ1-1|TRBV3-1|many
CASSQGVLMNTEAFF
>TRBJ2-3|TRBV20-1|many
CSPGQGPDTQYF
>TRBJ1-1|TRBV7-9|-
CASSWGPGNIEAFF
>TRBJ2-1|TRBV5-4|few
CASSLSGASYNEQFF
>TRBJ2-3|TRBV11-3|many
CASSSLNGAGSGIDTQYF
>TRBJ2-5|TRBV20-1|many
CSARRGAETQYF
>TRBJ1-1|TRBV27|many
CASSLRRDSRGTEAFF
>TRBJ2-7|TRBV9|medium-sized
CASSLRAGKSYEQYF
>TRBJ1-6|TRBV3-1|many
CASSQGTGASPPLHF
>TRBJ2-3|TRBV4-3|-
CASSLKGTSGSHTDTQYF
>TRBJ2-5|TRBV5-1|-
CASNGKNQETQYF
>TRBJ2-1|TRBV30|few
CAWRVPSSGPQAF
>TRBJ2-7|TRBV5-1|many
CASSPRRDSEQYF
>TRBJ2-3|TRBV7-2|medium-sized
CASSLFGTRDTQYF
>TRBJ1-1|TRBV20-1|many
CSASAFTGETEAFF
>TRBJ1-1|TRBV19|many
CASSIETGPMNTEAFF
>TRBJ1-1|TRBV20-1|many
CSAPRTGMNTEAFF
>TRBJ2-6|TRBV20-1|few
CSARIDRGRGNGANVLTF